A selection of T cell receptor beta chains follows, all from one sample in a study of shared clonotypes between healthy human individuals. Data came from immunoSEQ multiplex PCR; TCRdb stores just in-frame clones and leaves some out. The sample holds under 2,000,000 clones, about 94% seen once. Sequencing used naive CD8+ T cells sorted from blood. The receptor source for this set is a man aged 18 to 35 in good health. Each CDR3 is given with its conserved first and last residue. Fields, in order: clone size, V gene, J gene, D gene, CDR3 DNA, CDR3 protein. D genes are given only for firm matches. Some rows have no size entry. The others give once, few or many, or a class for an expanded clone.

NA	TRBV30	TRBJ2-3	TRBD1	TGTGCCTGGGCCGGGACAGGACCCTCGGATACGCAGTATTTT	CAWAGTGPSDTQYF
NA	TRBV7-9	TRBJ2-7	NA	TGTGCCAGCAGCGGCAGGGGGGGCTACGAGCAGTACTTC	CASSGRGGYEQYF
NA	TRBV7-9	TRBJ2-3	NA	TGTGCCAGCAGCTTAGAGGCTGGGGCTAGCGATTCTAAAGATACGCAGTATTTT	CASSLEAGASDSKDTQYF
NA	TRBV11-2	TRBJ2-7	NA	TGTGCCAGCAGACAGGGCAGCTACGAGCAGTACTTC	CASRQGSYEQYF
once	TRBV6-1	TRBJ2-7	NA	TGTGCCAGCAGTGACCCCGACAGGTACGAGCAGTACTTC	CASSDPDRYEQYF
NA	TRBV10-3	TRBJ2-7	NA	TGTGCCATCAGTGACAACGGGGGCCAGGGCGAATCCTACGAGCAGTACTTC	CAISDNGGQGESYEQYF
NA	TRBV27	TRBJ2-7	NA	TGTGCCAGCAGTCCGCCGACTAGAAGGGTAGGCGAGCAGTACTTC	CASSPPTRRVGEQYF
NA	TRBV28	TRBJ2-7	TRBD1	TGTGCCAGCACAAACAGGGGGTCGGAAGAGCAGTACTTC	CASTNRGSEEQYF
once	TRBV29-1	TRBJ1-2	NA	TGCAGCGCGGTAGGGACGGACTATGGCTACACCTTC	CSAVGTDYGYTF
NA	TRBV27	TRBJ1-1	NA	TGTGCCAGCAGCATACAGGGCGGTGAAGCTTTCTTT	CASSIQGGEAFF
NA	TRBV28	TRBJ2-5	TRBD1	TGTGCCAGCAGTGCCCGGGACAGGGGAAGGGAGACCCAGTACTTC	CASSARDRGRETQYF
NA	TRBV28	TRBJ1-2	TRBD1	TGTGCCAGCGAACCATTACCGACAGGGCAGGGGCGCTATGGCTACACCTTC	CASEPLPTGQGRYGYTF
few	TRBV6-1	TRBJ1-2	NA	TGTGCCAGCAGTGAAGGGGAGGGAGGCTATGGCTACACCTTC	CASSEGEGGYGYTF
NA	TRBV7-9	TRBJ2-5	TRBD2	TGTGCCAGCAGCTTACCCGTAGCGGGAGTAATTTCGGAGACCCAGTACTTC	CASSLPVAGVISETQYF
NA	TRBV2	TRBJ2-3	TRBD2	TGTGCCAGCAGTGATTGGAAAGGGACTAGCGGTACAGATACGCAGTATTTT	CASSDWKGTSGTDTQYF